These 7 T cell receptor beta chains were sequenced from one sample in a study of cytomegalovirus exposure and HLA in healthy donors. It was with 60 Vbeta and 13 Jbeta primers that the PCR ran. TCRdb's table, derived via immunoSEQ multiplex PCR, lists solely in-frame clones and lacks some. This table holds about 40,000 clones, approximately 80% found once. The sequencing input was PBMCs. These receptors all come from a woman younger than 35 in good health and CMV-seropositive.

The chain recombines TRBV4-2 with TRBJ2-7, with D maybe TRBD2 (6 bases). This CDR3 comprises 15 residues. V was pared by 1 base and J by 5 bases, with 15 bases between. Germline CDR1 LGHNA, CDR2 YNFKEQ. The DNA of the CDR3 is TGTGCCAGCAGCCAAGTGGGCGGGATCAAGGACGAGCAGTACTTC. Translated, it gives CASSQVGGIKDEQYF.

The chain uses TRBV9 and TRBJ2-1; 10 bases align to TRBD2. Losses at the gene ends were 2 bases for V and 2 bases for J; bases not matched to a gene: 1. This CDR3 region has 15 residues. CDR1 and CDR2 (germline): SGDLS, YYNGEE. The CDR3 DNA reads TGTGCCAGCAGCGTGAGCGGGAGGGCCTACAATGAGCAGTTCTTC. Amino acids: CASSVSGRAYNEQFF.

This chain joins TRBV5-5 and TRBJ2-3; a weak D match, TRBD2 (6 bases). The germline V gene has CDR1 SGHKS and CDR2 YYEKEE (reference sequence). The length of the CDR3 is 16 residues. The ends were cut back, 4 bases at V and 2 bases at J, with 17 bases in the middle. The CDR3 DNA reads TGTGCCAGCAGCGTAGTCGGTGGGAGGCCCACAGATACGCAGTATTTT. Residues: CASSVVGGRPTDTQYF. The full variable domain, with the rest looked up from reference TRBV5-5 and TRBJ2-3, is DAGVTQSPTHLIKTRGQQVTLRCSPISGHKSVSWYQQVLGQGPQFIFQYYEKEERGRGNFPDRFSARQFPNYSSELNVNALLLGDSALYLCASSVVGGRPTDTQYFGPGTRLTVL.

V is TRBV18 and J is TRBJ2-4, with a possible D match to TRBD2 (6 bases). The V end lost 0 bases, the J end lost 9 bases, and 12 bases lay between the germline ends. Germline CDR1 KGHSH, CDR2 LQKENI. This CDR3 contains 14 residues. The CDR3 loop is CASSPPEGSGIQYF. The CDR3, as DNA: TGTGCCAGCTCACCACCGGAGGGGTCAGGCATTCAGTACTTC. Complete variable domain (other parts from reference TRBV18 and TRBJ2-4): NAGVMQNPRHLVRRRGQEARLRCSPMKGHSHVYWYRQLPEEGLKFMVYLQKENIIDESGMPKERFSAEFPKEGPSILRIQQVVRGDSAAYFCASSPPEGSGIQYFGAGTRLSVL.

As concerns this clone: Being one base from a much bigger clone, this may be a read error. V is TRBV2 and J is TRBJ2-1, with 10 bases matching TRBD2. This CDR3 spans 15 amino acids. Germline trimming cut 2 bases from V and 3 bases from J; bases unmatched to any gene: 1. Germline V gives CDR1 SNHLY, CDR2 FYNNEI. This CDR3 reads CASSELAGDYNEQFF. The CDR3 nucleotides are TGTGCCAGCAGTGAACTAGCGGGAGACTACAATGAGCAGTTCTTC.

This chain uses TRBV19 with TRBJ2-5, with D perhaps TRBD1 (5 bases). Deletions cut 0 bases from V and 5 bases from J, with 19 bases between. CDR1 LNHDA and CDR2 SQIVND come from the germline V gene (reference sequence). The CDR3 runs to 17 residues. In DNA form, the CDR3 reads TGTGCCAGTAGTATAGATCCCCTCCGAGACAGTAGGGAGACCCAGTACTTC. Translation gives CASSIDPLRDSRETQYF.

The gene calls are TRBV6-5 and TRBJ2-2; 11 nucleotides line up with TRBD2. The V gene end was trimmed by 6 bases and the J gene end by 4 bases; junction bases not matched to a gene: 4. In germline, CDR1 is MNHEY, CDR2 SVGAGI. CDR3 size: 15 residues. CDR3 in amino acids: CASSHGTSGTGELFF. Written as DNA, the CDR3 is TGTGCCAGCAGCCACGGGACTAGCGGCACCGGGGAGCTGTTTTTT.